The TCR beta chain under discussion was sequenced for a study of cytomegalovirus exposure and HLA in healthy donors. PCR used 60 Vbeta primers and 13 Jbeta primers. Profiling relied on immunoSEQ multiplex PCR, and the TCRdb table lists in-frame clones only, not all of them. This table has 170,000 or so clones, about 80% appearing once. Trimming took 2 bases from V and 5 from J; bases not matched to a gene: 3. This CDR3 contains 15 residues. CDR1 and CDR2 (germline): SGHNT, YYREEE (reference sequence). Sequenced input: PBMCs. The clonotype was recovered from a woman in her fifties or sixties in good health and CMV-seronegative. This sequence joins TRBV5-4 and TRBJ2-2; TRBD1 aligns across 10 bases. As DNA, the CDR3 is TGTGCCAGCAGCTTCGGGACAGGGGAGACCGGGGAGCTGTTTTTT. Translating it yields CASSFGTGETGELFF.